A single sample is the source of the 2 T cell receptor beta chains below, sequenced in a study of Graves' ophthalmopathy and Graves' hyperthyroidism. As the template, RNA transcripts were used to amplify TCR beta CDR3 regions. HTBI-primed first-round RT-PCR preceded second-round multiplex PCR. TCRdb processed the multiplex PCR reads anew with MiXCR; each CDR3 protein has one entry. The sample carries about 500,000 distinct CDR3 sequences, under 40% recorded once. The source material was peripheral blood or thyroid tissue (not recorded which). The receptors originated from an adult man with Graves' hyperthyroidism.

The J gene is TRBJ1-2, the V gene TRBV10-1; 8 nucleotides match TRBD1. This CDR3 has 12 residues. In germline, CDR1 is WNHNN, CDR2 SYGVQD (reference sequence). J lost 7 bases, V lost 6 bases, and 4 bases had no gene match. The CDR3 is CASSADRAGYTF. Written as DNA, the CDR3 is TGCGCCAGCAGCGCGGACAGGGCTGGCTACACCTTC.

This clonotype appeared many times. This chain links TRBV10-3 with TRBJ2-7, with D hard to call. V gave up 4 bases and J gave up 0 bases, with 10 bases separating them. CDR3 size: 14 residues. The germline V gene encodes CDR1 ENHRY and CDR2 SYGVKD. The CDR3 spells CAISVGDNSYEQYF. In DNA, the CDR3 is TGTGCCATCAGTGTTGGAGACAACTCCTACGAGCAGTACTTC.